This T cell receptor (beta chain) was obtained from a study of glioma-infiltrating T cells. Study-level findings and limits: Tissue-blood divergence was below expectation in non-neoplastic patients, above in gliomas. CDR3 overlap between tissue and blood was very small.

Using RNA template, CDR3s of TCR alpha and beta were amplified with iRepertoire arm-PCR. Tissue mRNA or PBMC total RNA, roughly 100-400 ng, went into one-step reverse transcription and amplification. TCRdb re-derived calls from the multiplex PCR reads in MiXCR, one entry per CDR3 protein. In the table there are about 140,000 distinct CDR3 sequences, roughly 43% of which are singletons. CDR3 size: 16 residues. The V end was cut by 5 bases, the J end by 0 bases, with 16 bases between. CDR1 is SGHAT, CDR2 FQNNGV, per germline. Of note for this clonotype: Antigen unknown.

The TCR was taken from a human donor with low-grade glioma or glioblastoma, undergoing nonglioma brain surgery, or in good health (not recorded which). The sample comprised glioma tissue, nonneoplastic brain tissue, or PBMCs (not recorded which). The chain joins TRBV11-2 to TRBJ1-2; TRBD1 is a possible D gene (6 bases). CDR3 sequence reads: CASSLRGGTANYGYTF. The CDR3 region has the DNA TGTGCCAGCAGCCTAAGGGGGGGGACTGCTAACTATGGCTACACCTTC.